The present TCR beta chain was sequenced within a study of blood T cell repertoires in COVID-19. For the study at large: COVID-19 samples from acute and convalescent phases originated in the United States, Italy and Spain. PBMCs, B-cell-depleted T cells, or T cells were the source of the cDNA or gDNA that made up the material.

Original processing notes: Counts of nucleated cells, estimated from reference gene primer amplification, were obtained. Produced via immunoSEQ multiplex PCR; TCRdb's table is partial and in-frame only. From that table come the V and J calls and clone size; the DNA was used to work out D and trimming. The sample holds nearly 95,000 clones, 75% to 90% seen once. This clonotype was sampled from a human donor with active COVID-19. The donor label of this sample is uncertain. The sample consisted of peripheral blood.

The CDR3 loop is CASSYSILTSGQETQYF. CDR3 DNA sequence: TGTGCCAGCAGTTACTCGATTTTGACTAGCGGGCAAGAGACCCAGTACTTC. The V and J genes are TRBV6-2 or TRBV6-3 and TRBJ2-5, with 10 bases fitting TRBD2. The CDR3 sequence is 17 residues long. V was clipped by 0 bases and J by 2 bases; unmatched bases: 6. CDR1 is MNHEY and CDR2 is SVGEGT in the germline V gene.